One and the same sample provided the 14 T cell receptor beta chains below, sequenced in a study of blood T cells in healthy people across ages. For the second PCR, which ran for 7 to 11 cycles, a sample-barcoded 5' primer and a J-beta primer mix were used. TCRdb redid the calling of the 5' RACE reads with MiXCR, one entry per CDR3 protein. The sample consists of over 600,000 distinct CDR3 sequences, about 56% of them appearing once. The sample taken for sequencing was blood. The receptors were gathered from a man in his forties in good health.

The rearrangement joins TRBV5-1 to TRBJ1-5; D not certain. The CDR3 is made up of 15 amino acids. V gave up 0 bases and J gave up 3 bases, with 10 bases separating them. Germline values: CDR1 SGHRS, CDR2 YFSETQ. The CDR3 spells CASSLGTTANQPQHF. Here the CDR3 DNA reads TGCGCCAGCAGCTTGGGGACCACTGCCAATCAGCCCCAGCATTTT.

This chain joins TRBV28 and TRBJ1-4, with 9 bases fitting TRBD1. Trimming cost V 3 bases and J 8 bases; bases outside gene matches: 4. CDR3 length: 14 residues. Germline-derived CDR1 and CDR2 are MDHEN and SYDVKM. The CDR3 here is CASSLGTGFEKLFF. CDR3 nucleotides: TGTGCCAGCAGTTTGGGGACAGGGTTCGAAAAACTGTTTTTT.

The chain carries TRBV18 and TRBJ2-1, with 9 bases lining up with TRBD1. Germline V gene data show CDR1 as KGHSH and CDR2 as LQKENI. The CDR3 covers 16 residues. Trimming cost V 4 bases and J 5 bases; bases outside gene matches: 9. The CDR3 loop is CASSLYRDRVNNEQFF. In DNA, the CDR3 is TGTGCCAGCTCACTCTACCGGGACAGGGTAAACAATGAGCAGTTCTTC.

The rearrangement links TRBV7-2 to TRBJ2-7; 14 bases are shared with TRBD2. After removal of 8 bases from V and 3 bases from J, the junction contained 6 bases not matched to a gene. The CDR3 is 15 residues long. Per the germline V gene, CDR1 is SGHTA and CDR2 is FQGNSA. The CDR3 DNA follows: TGTGCCAGCGGCAGACTAGCGGGAGGGCTCTACGAGCAGTACTTC. It yields the protein CASGRLAGGLYEQYF.

The chain joins TRBV6-6 to TRBJ2-1; TRBD2 might be the D (6 bases). CDR3 length: 16 residues. Per the germline V gene, CDR1 is MNHNY and CDR2 is SVGAGI (reference sequence). The V gene lost 2 bases and the J gene lost 0 bases, with 11 bases spanning the gap. CDR3 sequence reads: CASSYGGTFSYNEQFF. The CDR3 coding sequence is TGTGCCAGCAGTTACGGCGGGACGTTCTCCTACAATGAGCAGTTCTTC.

The CDR3 sequence: CASSQDGLAQETRYF. The CDR3 DNA is TGTGCCAGCAGCCAAGATGGGCTAGCGCAAGAGACCCGGTACTTC. The rearrangement uses TRBV3-1 and TRBJ2-7; maybe TRBD2 (6 bases). CDR1 LGHDT and CDR2 YNNKEL come from the germline V gene (reference sequence). The CDR3 runs 15 residues. Trimming stripped 0 bases from V and 12 bases from J, with 21 bases between.

The chain joins TRBV4-2 to TRBJ2-2; D may be TRBD1 or TRBD2 (5 bases each). Germline values: CDR1 LGHNA, CDR2 YNFKEQ. The CDR3 is made up of 15 amino acids. Trimming left V 7 bases short and J 1 base short, with 13 bases between. CDR3 protein: CASKQGTVNTGELFF. The CDR3 nucleotides read TGTGCCAGCAAACAAGGGACGGTGAACACCGGGGAGCTGTTTTTT.

This clonotype was picked up a small number of times. The chain recombines TRBV7-3 with TRBJ2-7; TRBD2 matches 7 bases. The DNA end favors TRBJ2-5, so the J call may be wrong. The germline gives CDR1 SGHTA, CDR2 FQGTGA. This CDR3 region has 12 residues. CDR3 sequence reads: CASMGGRETQYF. CDR3 nucleotides: TGTGCCAGCATGGGGGGGAGAGAGACCCAGTACTTC.

In its sample, this clonotype was seen once. This chain's CDR3 is CAISDIQGDGYTF. The CDR3 nucleotides are TGTGCCATCAGTGACATTCAGGGTGATGGCTACACCTTC. The chain is built from TRBV10-3 and TRBJ1-2, with D possibly TRBD1 on 5 matching bases. The CDR3 consists of 13 residues. Germline-derived CDR1 and CDR2 are ENHRY and SYGVKD. Trimming pared 3 bases from V and 6 bases from J, leaving 11 bases between.

The chain carries TRBV25-1 and TRBJ1-6; D gene uncertain. CDR3 length equals 15 residues. Trimming took 4 bases from V and 7 from J, leaving 14 bases between them. In germline, CDR1 is MGHDK, CDR2 SYGVNS. The CDR3: CASSGAVQRNSPLHF. CDR3 DNA sequence: TGTGCCAGCAGTGGAGCTGTACAGCGGAATTCACCCCTCCACTTT. The full variable domain, completed using reference TRBV25-1 and TRBJ1-6, is EADIYQTPRYLVIGTGKKITLECSQTMGHDKMYWYQQDPGMELHLIHYSYGVNSTEKGDLSSESTVSRIRTEHFPLTLESARPSHTSQYLCASSGAVQRNSPLHFGNGTRLTVT.

The chain combines TRBV7-2 with TRBJ2-4; the D gene could be TRBD1 or TRBD2 (5 bases each). The DNA end favors TRBJ2-7, so the J call may be wrong. The CDR3 covers 14 residues. Looked up from germline, CDR1 is SGHTA and CDR2 is FQGNSA. CDR3 amino acids: CASGPAARGDEQYF. DNA of the CDR3: TGTGCCAGCGGCCCAGCGGCGAGGGGAGACGAGCAGTACTTC.

There are a few counts of this clonotype. The rearrangement links TRBV7-6 to TRBJ1-2; a possible D gene is TRBD1 (5 bases). Per germline, CDR1 SGHVS and CDR2 FNYEAQ. This CDR3 spans 15 amino acids. Trimming cost V 3 bases and J 2 bases, with 13 bases left between them. The CDR3 protein is CASSFYRSKNYGYTF. As DNA, the CDR3 is TGTGCCAGCAGCTTCTACAGGTCTAAGAACTATGGCTACACCTTC.

V gene TRBV29-1 combines with J gene TRBJ2-5; a weak D match, TRBD1 (6 bases). CDR3 length: 14 residues. The germline V gene has CDR1 SQVTM and CDR2 ANQGSEA. The V end lost 6 bases, the J end lost 11 bases, and 25 bases lay between the germline ends. Written as DNA, the CDR3 is TGCAGCGTCAGGGGAGTAAACAGGGCTTACGGGCAGTACTTC. Amino acids: CSVRGVNRAYGQYF.

This rearrangement joins TRBV6-1 to TRBJ2-6; a weak D match, TRBD1 (5 bases). The CDR3 runs to 15 residues. Between the trimmed V and J ends, which lost 9 bases and 2 bases, there was a span of 14 bases. CDR1 is MNHNS and CDR2 is SASEGT in the germline V gene. CDR3 region: CASNTGVAGANVLTF. CDR3 bases: TGTGCCAGTAACACAGGAGTCGCTGGGGCCAACGTCCTGACTTTC.